The 12 T cell receptor beta chains given below trace back to one sample, sequenced in a study of CD8 T cells in Susac syndrome. RNA in amounts of 0.5 to 1 ug was reverse transcribed with random hexamers. TCRdb passed the immunoSEQ multiplex PCR reads through MiXCR, listing each CDR3 protein once. This table has roughly 160,000 distinct CDR3 sequences, around 96% appearing once. Sequencing used CD4+ T cells from PBMCs. These receptor sequences come from a human donor with Susac syndrome.

The chain couples TRBV12-3 or TRBV12-4 to TRBJ2-3, with 9 bases identical to TRBD1. V lost 6 bases to trimming and J lost 5 bases; unmatched junction nucleotides: 21. The CDR3 consists of 19 residues. The CDR3: CASRGIDAGQGKRGDTQYF. The DNA of the CDR3 is TGTGCCAGCAGGGGCATAGACGCGGGACAGGGCAAGAGGGGAGATACGCAGTATTTT.

The chain uses TRBV15 and TRBJ2-1; D uncertain. CDR1 is LNHNV and CDR2 is YYDKDF in the germline V gene (reference sequence). This CDR3 is built from 12 residues. V was cut by 1 base and J by 3 bases, with 1 base left in between. The CDR3 DNA is TGTGCCACCAGCAGAGTCTACAATGAGCAGTTCTTC. Its protein is CATSRVYNEQFF.

The chain has TRBV5-4 and TRBJ2-7; D might be TRBD2 (5 bases). CDR3 size: 13 residues. V dropped 4 bases and J dropped 2 bases, with 10 bases sitting between them. CDR1 and CDR2 (germline): SGHNT, YYREEE (reference sequence). The CDR3 nucleotides are TGTGCCAGCAGCCTTCCGGGGACCTACGAGCAGTACTTC. Amino acid sequence: CASSLPGTYEQYF.

The chain carries TRBV9 and TRBJ1-1; no definite D call. CDR1 and CDR2 (germline): SGDLS, YYNGEE. Trimming took 3 bases from V and 8 from J, leaving 17 bases between them. The CDR3 length is 14 residues. The CDR3 sequence: CASSAVGRTAEAFF. The CDR3 bases are TGTGCCAGCAGCGCAGTAGGGAGGACCGCGGAAGCTTTCTTT.

J is TRBJ1-1 and V is TRBV29-1; 9 bases match TRBD1. V dropped 7 bases and J dropped 0; count of bases not matched to a gene: 6. Looked up from germline, CDR1 is SQVTM and CDR2 is ANQGSEA. There are 14 residues in the CDR3. CDR3: CSASGTGLNTEAFF. In nucleotides, the CDR3 is TGCAGCGCCTCAGGGACAGGGTTGAACACTGAAGCTTTCTTT.

J is TRBJ2-3 and V is TRBV12-3 or TRBV12-4, with TRBD2 matching over 10 bases. V was clipped by 4 bases and J by 2 bases; unmatched bases: 18. CDR3 length: 20 amino acids. CDR3 nucleotide sequence: TGTGCCAGCAGTTCGAGGGGACTAGCGTTACCGACCCTTCCCACAGATACGCAGTATTTT. Encoded protein: CASSSRGLALPTLPTDTQYF.

The V and J genes are TRBV5-1 and TRBJ2-3; D possibly corresponds to TRBD2 (5 bases). Germline V CDR1 and CDR2: SGHRS, YFSETQ. The V gene lost 0 bases and the J gene lost 0 bases, with 11 bases spanning the gap. This CDR3 has 16 amino acids. The CDR3 DNA reads as TGCGCCAGCAGCTTGGGAGCGGCCCGCAGCACAGATACGCAGTATTTT. It specifies CASSLGAARSTDTQYF.

CDR3 sequence: CASSLVVRNYEQYF. The CDR3 bases are TGTGCCAGCAGCTTAGTTGTCCGAAACTACGAGCAGTACTTC. This chain connects TRBV7-2 to TRBJ2-7, with D uncertain. This CDR3 is 14 amino acids long. Trimming pared 1 base from V and 3 bases from J, leaving 10 bases between. Germline CDR1 and CDR2: SGHTA and FQGNSA.

This sequence joins TRBV30 and TRBJ2-1, with TRBD1 as a possible D gene (7 bases). The CDR3 is made up of 14 amino acids. The ends were cut back, 3 bases at V and 8 bases at J, with 17 bases in the middle. Germline values: CDR1 GTSNPN, CDR2 SVGIG (reference sequence). CDR3 sequence (DNA): TGTGCCTGGAGGGAGGGGGCATGGACCCATGAGCAGTTCTTC. Protein sequence: CAWREGAWTHEQFF.

V gene TRBV18 combines with J gene TRBJ1-2, with a weak D call TRBD1 (5 bases). The V gene's germline CDR1 is KGHSH and CDR2 LQKENI. Trimming removed 3 bases at V and 2 bases at J, with 16 bases between. CDR3 length: 16 amino acids. The DNA for the CDR3 is TGTGCCAGCTCACCTGGCGGGCAGGGTAGGAACTATGGCTACACCTTC. It encodes CASSPGGQGRNYGYTF.

CDR3 region: CASSLGTGLTDEQFF. DNA for the CDR3: TGTGCCAGCAGCTTAGGGACAGGGTTAACGGATGAGCAGTTCTTC. The gene calls are TRBV7-3 and TRBJ2-1, with 9 bases identical to TRBD1. Trimming removed 2 bases from V and 8 bases from J; junction bases left unmatched: 7. This CDR3 contains 15 residues. Germline V lookup: CDR1 SGHTA, CDR2 FQGTGA. Combining the CDR3 with reference TRBV7-3 and TRBJ2-1 gives the whole variable domain GAGVSQTPSNKVTEKGKYVELRCDPISGHTALYWYRQSLGQGPEFLIYFQGTGAADDSGLPNDRFFAVRPEGSVSTLKIQRTERGDSAVYLCASSLGTGLTDEQFFGPGTRLTVL.

The chain recombines TRBV3-1 with TRBJ1-5, with D possibly being TRBD1 (6 bases). With 4 bases removed from V and 7 bases from J, the gap between germline ends came to 11 bases. CDR1 and CDR2 (germline): LGHDT, YNNKEL (reference sequence). CDR3 length: 13 amino acids. CDR3 bases: TGTGCCAGCAGCCGAAGCCAGGGGCAGCCCCAGCATTTT. Translated, it gives CASSRSQGQPQHF.